Listed below are T cell receptor beta chains from one sample, sequenced in a study of T cell repertoires in cytomegalovirus infection. These TCRs are of unknown antigen specificity. MiXCR, run by TCRdb on the reads, gives a single entry per CDR3 protein. Among approximately 990,000 distinct CDR3 sequences listed, 31% were seen once. The specimen comprised cultured CD8+ T cells from PBMCs, sampled from culture after CMV antigen stimulation. Every receptor here comes from a human donor in good health (CMV status not recorded). Some clones in this sample may be carry-over from other donors' samples. Both conserved end residues are part of each CDR3. Each record gives: D gene, V gene, clone size, J gene, CDR3 length, CDR3 protein, CDR3 DNA. D genes are given only for firm matches. Size is omitted from some rows. Given values are once, few, many or a class for expanded clones.

>-|TRBV6-5|-|TRBJ1-2|15
CASSYSAGWDYGYTF
TGTGCCAGCAGTTACTCGGCGGGGTGGGACTATGGCTACACCTTC
>-|TRBV18|few|TRBJ2-1|13
CASSRTTYNEQFF
TGTGCCAGCTCACGGACTACCTACAATGAGCAGTTCTTC
>TRBD2|TRBV19|few|TRBJ2-1|16
CASSIEAGVSYNEQFF
TGTGCCAGTAGTATAGAAGCGGGGGTCTCCTACAATGAGCAGTTCTTC
>TRBD1|TRBV20-1|few|TRBJ2-3|15
CSARVTGEPTDTQYF
TGCAGTGCTAGAGTGACAGGGGAGCCCACAGATACGCAGTATTTT
>TRBD2|TRBV19|few|TRBJ2-1|13
CASSSGGAGEQFF
TGTGCCAGTAGTAGCGGGGGGGCGGGTGAGCAGTTCTTC
>TRBD2|TRBV4-2|-|TRBJ2-7|17
CASSQEPSSGGAGEQYF
TGTGCCAGCAGCCAGGAGCCGTCTAGCGGGGGGGCGGGTGAGCAGTACTTC
>TRBD1|TRBV6-1|few|TRBJ2-5|16
CASSESGQGNQETQYF
TGTGCCAGCAGTGAATCGGGACAGGGGAACCAAGAGACCCAGTACTTC
>TRBD2|TRBV2|few|TRBJ2-2|16
CASRRGLEKNTGELFF
TGTGCCAGCAGGCGTGGACTAGAAAAGAACACCGGGGAGCTGTTTTTT
>TRBD1|TRBV6-6|-|TRBJ1-2|15
CASSSDRGRGDGYTF
TGTGCCAGCAGTTCGGACAGGGGGCGGGGGGATGGCTACACCTTC
>-|TRBV29-1|-|TRBJ2-2|13
CSVRGPNTGELFF
TGCAGCGTCAGGGGCCCCAACACCGGGGAGCTGTTTTTT
>TRBD1|TRBV20-1|once|TRBJ1-2|13
CSALYSTGVGDTF
TGCAGTGCTCTTTATTCAACAGGGGTGGGGGACACCTTC
>-|TRBV10-1|-|TRBJ2-5|15
CASSELDGEHGTQYF
TGCGCCAGCAGTGAGTTGGACGGCGAGCATGGGACCCAGTACTTC